This T cell receptor beta chain was identified during a study of OX40 agonist ivuxolimab in advanced cancers. About the study: An agonistic anti-OX40 (CD134) antibody, ivuxolimab, was used to treat the patients. There were three patients with partial responses, one having hepatocellular carcinoma and two cutaneous melanoma.

TCRdb keeps only in-frame clones here, not all; method: immunoSEQ multiplex PCR. The repertoire consists of roughly 60,000 clones, with roughly 84% occurring once and the leading ten covering approximately 4.2%. This clone is a singleton in its sample. Trimming removed 6 bases at V and 0 bases at J, with 3 bases between. The germline V gene encodes CDR1 MNHNS and CDR2 SASEGT. CDR3 size: 12 residues. Sequencing used CD4+ or CD8+ T cells sorted from blood, obtained in a trial of the OX40 agonist ivuxolimab. This receptor was obtained from an adult with an advanced solid tumor such as melanoma, head and neck, liver or kidney cancer. The chain is built from TRBV6-1 and TRBJ1-5; the D is unclear. CDR3: CASRASNQPQHF. The CDR3 DNA follows: TGTGCCAGCAGGGCTAGCAATCAGCCCCAGCATTTT.